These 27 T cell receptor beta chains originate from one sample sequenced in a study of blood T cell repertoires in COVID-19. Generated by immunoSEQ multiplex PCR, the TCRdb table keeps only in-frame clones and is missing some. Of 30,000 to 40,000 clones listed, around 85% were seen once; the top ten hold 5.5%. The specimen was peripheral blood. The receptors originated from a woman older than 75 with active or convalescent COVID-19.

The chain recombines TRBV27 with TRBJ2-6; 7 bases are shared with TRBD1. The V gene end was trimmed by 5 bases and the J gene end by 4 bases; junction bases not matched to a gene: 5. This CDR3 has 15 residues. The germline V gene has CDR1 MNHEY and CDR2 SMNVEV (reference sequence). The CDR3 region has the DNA TGTGCCAGCAGTGACAGGGTTTACGGGGCCAACGTCCTGACTTTC. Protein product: CASSDRVYGANVLTF.

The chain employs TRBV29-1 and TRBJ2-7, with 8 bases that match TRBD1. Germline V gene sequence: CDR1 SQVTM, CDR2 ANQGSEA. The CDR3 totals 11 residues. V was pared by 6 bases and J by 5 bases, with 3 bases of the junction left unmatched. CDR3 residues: CSVKTGDEQYF. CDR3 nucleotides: TGCAGCGTCAAGACAGGGGACGAGCAGTACTTC.

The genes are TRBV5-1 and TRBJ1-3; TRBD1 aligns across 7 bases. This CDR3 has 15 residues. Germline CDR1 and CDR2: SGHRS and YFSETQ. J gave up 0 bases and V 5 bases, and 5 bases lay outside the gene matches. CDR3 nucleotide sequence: TGCGCCAGCAGTATGGGACAGCCCTCTGGAAACACCATATATTTT. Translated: CASSMGQPSGNTIYF.

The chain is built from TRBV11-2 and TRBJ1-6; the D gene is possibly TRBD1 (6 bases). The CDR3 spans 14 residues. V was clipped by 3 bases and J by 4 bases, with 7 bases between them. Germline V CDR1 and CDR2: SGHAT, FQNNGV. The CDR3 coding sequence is TGTGCCAGCAGCTTGGGACAATATAATTCACCCCTCCACTTT. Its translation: CASSLGQYNSPLHF. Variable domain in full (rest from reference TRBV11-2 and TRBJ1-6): EAGVAQSPRYKIIEKRQSVAFWCNPISGHATLYWYQQILGQGPKLLIQFQNNGVVDDSQLPKDRFSAERLKGVDSTLKIQPAKLEDSAVYLCASSLGQYNSPLHFGNGTRLTVT.

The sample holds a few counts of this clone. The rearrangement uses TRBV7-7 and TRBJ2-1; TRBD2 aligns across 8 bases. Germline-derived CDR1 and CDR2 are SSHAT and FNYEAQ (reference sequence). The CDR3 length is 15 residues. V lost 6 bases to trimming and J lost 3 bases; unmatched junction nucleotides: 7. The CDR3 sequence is CASSSSGGLYNEQFF. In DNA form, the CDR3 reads TGTGCCAGCAGTAGCAGCGGGGGCCTCTACAATGAGCAGTTCTTC.

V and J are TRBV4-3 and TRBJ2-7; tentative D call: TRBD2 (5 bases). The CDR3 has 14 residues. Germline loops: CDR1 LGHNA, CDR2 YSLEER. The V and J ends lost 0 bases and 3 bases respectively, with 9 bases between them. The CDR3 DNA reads TGCGCCAGCAGCCAAGATGGACTCGGCTACGAGCAGTACTTC. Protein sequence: CASSQDGLGYEQYF.

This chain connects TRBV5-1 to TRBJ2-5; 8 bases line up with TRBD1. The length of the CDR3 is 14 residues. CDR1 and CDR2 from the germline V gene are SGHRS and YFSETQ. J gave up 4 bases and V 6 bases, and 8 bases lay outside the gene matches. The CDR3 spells CASKTGEIGETQYF. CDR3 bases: TGCGCCAGCAAGACAGGGGAAATTGGAGAGACCCAGTACTTC.

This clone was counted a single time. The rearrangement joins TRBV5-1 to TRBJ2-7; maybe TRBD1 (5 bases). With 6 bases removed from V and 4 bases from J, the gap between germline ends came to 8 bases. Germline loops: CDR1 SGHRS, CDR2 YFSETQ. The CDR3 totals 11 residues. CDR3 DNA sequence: TGCGCCAGCAAAGGGGAATACGAGCAGTACTTC. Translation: CASKGEYEQYF. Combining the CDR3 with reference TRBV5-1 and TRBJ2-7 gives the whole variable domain KAGVTQTPRYLIKTRGQQVTLSCSPISGHRSVSWYQQTPGQGLQFLFEYFSETQRNKGNFPGRFSGRQFSNSRSEMNVSTLELGDSALYLCASKGEYEQYFGPGTRLTVT.

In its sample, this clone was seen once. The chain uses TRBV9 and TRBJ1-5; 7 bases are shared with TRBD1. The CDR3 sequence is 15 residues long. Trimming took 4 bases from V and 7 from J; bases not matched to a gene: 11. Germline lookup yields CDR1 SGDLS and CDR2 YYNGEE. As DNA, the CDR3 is TGTGCCAGCAGCCCGGCTGGACAGGTACGACAGCCCCAGCATTTT. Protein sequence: CASSPAGQVRQPQHF.

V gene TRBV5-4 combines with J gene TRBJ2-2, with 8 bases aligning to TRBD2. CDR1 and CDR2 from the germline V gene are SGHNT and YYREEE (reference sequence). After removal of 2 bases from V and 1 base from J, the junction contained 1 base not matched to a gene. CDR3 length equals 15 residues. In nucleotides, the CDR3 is TGTGCCAGCAGCTTCCTAGCGGGGAACACCGGGGAGCTGTTTTTT. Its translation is CASSFLAGNTGELFF. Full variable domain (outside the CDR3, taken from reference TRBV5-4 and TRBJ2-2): ETGVTQSPTHLIKTRGQQVTLRCSSQSGHNTVSWYQQALGQGPQFIFQYYREEENGRGNFPPRFSGLQFPNYSSELNVNALELDDSALYLCASSFLAGNTGELFFGEGSRLTVL.

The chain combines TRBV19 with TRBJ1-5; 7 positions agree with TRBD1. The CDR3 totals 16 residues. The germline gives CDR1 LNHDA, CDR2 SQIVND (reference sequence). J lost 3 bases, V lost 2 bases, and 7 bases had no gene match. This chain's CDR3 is CASSIQHRGTNQPQHF. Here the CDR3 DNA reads TGTGCCAGTAGTATACAACACAGGGGCACCAATCAGCCCCAGCATTTT.

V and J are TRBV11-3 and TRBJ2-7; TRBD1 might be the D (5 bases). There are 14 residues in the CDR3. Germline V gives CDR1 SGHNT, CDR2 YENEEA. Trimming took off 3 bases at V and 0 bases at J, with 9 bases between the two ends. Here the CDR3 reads CASSFHRNSYEQYF. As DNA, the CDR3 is TGTGCCAGCAGCTTCCACAGGAACTCCTACGAGCAGTACTTC.

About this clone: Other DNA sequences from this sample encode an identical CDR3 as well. The DNA of the CDR3 is TGTGCCAGCAGCGCCCGGACAGGGGTAGATAATTCACCCCTCCACTTT. Encoded protein: CASSARTGVDNSPLHF. The chain uses TRBV13 and TRBJ1-6, with TRBD1 matching over 9 bases. Germline CDR1 PRHDT, CDR2 FYEKMQ (reference sequence). There are 16 residues in the CDR3. The junction had 7 bases not matched to a gene; V was cut back by 5 bases and J by 5 bases.

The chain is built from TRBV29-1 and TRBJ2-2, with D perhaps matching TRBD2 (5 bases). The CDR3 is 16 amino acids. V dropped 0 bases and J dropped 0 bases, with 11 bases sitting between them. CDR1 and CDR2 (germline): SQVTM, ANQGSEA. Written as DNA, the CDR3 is TGCAGCGTTGAAGATTTAGGAGGACCGAACACCGGGGAGCTGTTTTTT. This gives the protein CSVEDLGGPNTGELFF.

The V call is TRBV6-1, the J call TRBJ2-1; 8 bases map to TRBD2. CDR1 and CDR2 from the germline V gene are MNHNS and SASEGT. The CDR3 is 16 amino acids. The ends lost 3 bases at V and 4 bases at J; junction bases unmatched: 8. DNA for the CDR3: TGTGCCAGCAGTGATACGCGGGGGGCCGCATACAATGAGCAGTTCTTC. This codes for CASSDTRGAAYNEQFF.

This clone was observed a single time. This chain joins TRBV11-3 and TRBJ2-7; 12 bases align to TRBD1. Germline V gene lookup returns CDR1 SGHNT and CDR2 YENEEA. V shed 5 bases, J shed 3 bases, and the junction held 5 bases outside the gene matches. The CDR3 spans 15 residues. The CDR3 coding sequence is TGTGCCAGCAGCATGGGACAGGGGGCAGACTACGAGCAGTACTTC. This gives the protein CASSMGQGADYEQYF.

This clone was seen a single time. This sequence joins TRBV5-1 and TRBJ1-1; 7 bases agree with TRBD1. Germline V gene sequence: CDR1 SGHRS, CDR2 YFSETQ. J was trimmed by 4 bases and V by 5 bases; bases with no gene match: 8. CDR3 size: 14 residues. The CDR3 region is CASSEQGRVTEAFF. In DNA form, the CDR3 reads TGCGCCAGCAGTGAACAGGGGCGGGTCACTGAAGCTTTCTTT.

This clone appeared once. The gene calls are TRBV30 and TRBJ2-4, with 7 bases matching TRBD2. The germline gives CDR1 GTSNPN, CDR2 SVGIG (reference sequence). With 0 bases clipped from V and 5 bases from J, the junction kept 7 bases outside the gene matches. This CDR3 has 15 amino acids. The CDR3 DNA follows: TGTGCCTGGAGTGTACGGGGAGGGGAGGAAAACATTCAGTACTTC. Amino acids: CAWSVRGGEENIQYF.

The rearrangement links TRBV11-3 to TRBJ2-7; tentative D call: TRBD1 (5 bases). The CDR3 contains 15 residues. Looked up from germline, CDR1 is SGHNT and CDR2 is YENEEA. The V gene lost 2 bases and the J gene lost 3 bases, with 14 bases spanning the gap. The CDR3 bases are TGTGCCAGCAGCTTACAGGGCACGGTGGGCTACGAGCAGTACTTC. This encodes CASSLQGTVGYEQYF.

CDR3 loop: CASSYGTGDNSPLHF. DNA of the CDR3: TGCGCCAGCAGCTACGGGACAGGGGATAATTCACCCCTCCACTTT. This chain connects TRBV5-1 to TRBJ1-6; 10 positions agree with TRBD1. This CDR3 spans 15 amino acids. Trimming cost V 3 bases and J 5 bases; bases outside gene matches: 2. Germline CDR1 is SGHRS and CDR2 is YFSETQ.

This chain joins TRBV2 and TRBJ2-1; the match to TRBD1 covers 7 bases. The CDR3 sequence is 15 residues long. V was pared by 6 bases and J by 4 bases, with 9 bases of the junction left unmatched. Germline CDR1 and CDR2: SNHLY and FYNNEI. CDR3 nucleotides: TGTGCCAGCAGGGAGGACAGGCCTCCATACAATGAGCAGTTCTTC. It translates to CASREDRPPYNEQFF.

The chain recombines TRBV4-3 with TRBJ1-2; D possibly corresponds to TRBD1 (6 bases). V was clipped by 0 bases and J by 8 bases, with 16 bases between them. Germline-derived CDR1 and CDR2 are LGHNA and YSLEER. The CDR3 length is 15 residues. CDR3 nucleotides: TGCGCCAGCAGCCAAGATGGAGCGGGGGCGGAAGGCTACACCTTC. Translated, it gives CASSQDGAGAEGYTF.

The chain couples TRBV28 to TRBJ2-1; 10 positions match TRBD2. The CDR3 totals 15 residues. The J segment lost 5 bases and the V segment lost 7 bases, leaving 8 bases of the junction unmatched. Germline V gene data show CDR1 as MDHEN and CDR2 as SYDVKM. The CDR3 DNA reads TGTGCCAGCATAATTAGCGGGAGGACAAACAATGAGCAGTTCTTC. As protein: CASIISGRTNNEQFF.

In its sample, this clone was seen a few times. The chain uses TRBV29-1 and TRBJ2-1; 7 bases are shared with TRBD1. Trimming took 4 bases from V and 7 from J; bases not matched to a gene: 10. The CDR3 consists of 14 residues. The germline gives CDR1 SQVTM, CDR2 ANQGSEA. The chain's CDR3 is CSVVRTGVENEQFF. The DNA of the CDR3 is TGCAGCGTTGTGAGGACAGGTGTAGAGAATGAGCAGTTCTTC.

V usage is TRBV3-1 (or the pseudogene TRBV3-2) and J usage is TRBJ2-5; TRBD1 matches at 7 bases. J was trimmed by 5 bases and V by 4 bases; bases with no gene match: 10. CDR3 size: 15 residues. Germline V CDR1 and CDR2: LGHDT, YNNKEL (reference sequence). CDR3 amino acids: CASSLQRGRVETQYF. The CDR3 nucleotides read TGTGCCAGCAGCCTCCAAAGGGGGCGAGTGGAGACCCAGTACTTC.

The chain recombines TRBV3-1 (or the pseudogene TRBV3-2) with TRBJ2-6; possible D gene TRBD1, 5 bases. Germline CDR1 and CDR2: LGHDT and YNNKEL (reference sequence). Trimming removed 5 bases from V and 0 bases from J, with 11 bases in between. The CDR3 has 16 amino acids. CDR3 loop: CASSKRRGSGANVLTF. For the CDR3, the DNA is TGTGCCAGCAGCAAAAGAAGGGGCTCTGGGGCCAACGTCCTGACTTTC.

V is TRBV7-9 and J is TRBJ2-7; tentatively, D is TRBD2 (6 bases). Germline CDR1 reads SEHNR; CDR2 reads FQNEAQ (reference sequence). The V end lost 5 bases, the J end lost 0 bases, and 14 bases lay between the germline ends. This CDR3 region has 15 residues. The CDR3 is CASSPPLALSYEQYF. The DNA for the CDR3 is TGTGCCAGCAGCCCCCCTCTAGCGCTCTCCTACGAGCAGTACTTC.